The 15 T cell receptor beta chains in this list originate from one sample, sequenced in a study of regulatory T cells in long-lasting Graves disease. The time point was: persistent/refractory GD, antithyroid drugs over 5 years with positive TRAb. From PBMCs, RNA was extracted and then used to make the TCR library. Building the TCR beta libraries relied on iRepertoire HTBI primers, and CDR3 regions underwent Arm-PCR. TCRdb re-analysed the multiplex PCR reads in MiXCR, keeping a single row per CDR3 protein. The sample has approximately 440,000 distinct CDR3 sequences, around 22% seen once; the top ten hold roughly a quarter. This material consisted of peripheral blood mononuclear cells (PBMCs), taken when the disease was refractory, from a patient treated with antithyroid drugs. The receptors shown here come from a female donor with Graves disease.

The J gene is TRBJ2-7, the V gene TRBV27; TRBD2 aligns across 8 bases. J was trimmed by 0 bases and V by 8 bases; bases with no gene match: 15. CDR3 size: 17 residues. CDR1 is MNHEY, CDR2 SMNVEV, per germline (reference sequence). In nucleotides, the CDR3 is TGTGCCAGCTTCGGTGCCGGGCTAGCGGGCTACTCCTACGAGCAGTACTTC. Amino acids: CASFGAGLAGYSYEQYF.

This clonotype occurred a few times. The rearrangement links TRBV29-1 to TRBJ1-2; no firm D call. Germline CDR1 reads SQVTM; CDR2 reads ANQGSEA. The CDR3 consists of 12 residues. Trimming shortened V by 6 bases and J by 4 bases, and 12 bases separated the two germline ends. The CDR3 region has the DNA TGCAGCGTCTCGGACGGAGTCTATGGCTACACCTTC. Encoded protein: CSVSDGVYGYTF. Variable domain in full (rest from reference TRBV29-1 and TRBJ1-2): SAVISQKPSRDICQRGTSLTIQCQVDSQVTMMFWYRQQPGQSLTLIATANQGSEATYESGFVIDKFPISRPNLTFSTLTVSNMSPEDSSIYLCSVSDGVYGYTFGSGTRLTVV.

This clonotype has just a few counts. V usage is TRBV28 and J usage is TRBJ1-5; unclear D gene. This CDR3 has 12 residues. V shed 10 bases and J shed 6 bases, with 13 bases lying between them. Germline CDR1 and CDR2: MDHEN and SYDVKM. The CDR3 loop is CATHPAGQPQHF. DNA for the CDR3: TGTGCCACCCATCCGGCCGGTCAGCCCCAGCATTTT.

This clonotype was seen a few times. The rearrangement uses TRBV12-3 or TRBV12-4 and TRBJ2-7, with TRBD2 matching over 14 bases. V shed 3 bases and J 12 bases; nucleotides not matched to a gene: 16. The CDR3 length is 17 residues. The CDR3 here is CASSFRTSGRFRGVLYF. CDR3 sequence (DNA): TGTGCCAGCAGTTTCCGGACTAGCGGGAGGTTCCGGGGGGTTCTGTACTTC.

This clonotype was detected ten times or more. The J gene is TRBJ2-5, the V gene TRBV5-6; 14 positions match TRBD2. The CDR3 sequence is 15 residues long. Germline CDR1 SGHDT, CDR2 YYEEEE. J was trimmed by 4 bases and V by 4 bases; bases with no gene match: 3. For the CDR3, the DNA is TGTGCCAGCAGCCTCGGGACTAGCGGGAGAGAGACCCAGTACTTC. This codes for CASSLGTSGRETQYF.

This rearrangement joins TRBV2 to TRBJ2-3, with 9 bases fitting TRBD2. Germline V gene sequence: CDR1 SNHLY, CDR2 FYNNEI. The CDR3 sequence is 17 residues long. The V and J ends lost 4 bases and 1 base, in that order; junction bases with no gene match: 9. CDR3: CASSVLAGWGGTDTQYF. The CDR3 nucleotides read TGTGCCAGCAGTGTTCTAGCGGGATGGGGTGGCACAGATACGCAGTATTTT.

This clonotype was recorded at least ten times. The rearrangement links TRBV20-1 to TRBJ2-7, with a possible D match to TRBD2 (5 bases). The germline V and J ends were trimmed by 3 bases and 2 bases, with 14 bases remaining between them. CDR3 length: 14 amino acids. CDR1 is DFQATT, CDR2 SNEGSKA, per germline (reference sequence). The CDR3 loop is CSASGLAGTYEQYF. The CDR3 DNA reads as TGCAGTGCTAGCGGTCTAGCTGGGACCTACGAGCAGTACTTC.

A few counts support this clonotype. CDR3 residues: CASSYTPGSETQYF. The CDR3 region has the DNA TGTGCCAGCAGTTACACCCCGGGGTCGGAGACCCAGTACTTC. The rearrangement links TRBV6-2 or TRBV6-3 to TRBJ2-5, with D possibly TRBD2 on 5 matching bases. The CDR3 totals 14 residues. V dropped 2 bases and J dropped 5 bases, with 12 bases sitting between them. Germline V gives CDR1 MNHEY, CDR2 SVGEGT.

This clonotype was seen just once. Given a much more abundant clone one base away, this may be a read error. The gene calls are TRBV6-1 and TRBJ2-5, with D possibly called TRBD1 or TRBD2 (5 bases each). This CDR3 is 16 amino acids long. Trimming shortened V by 6 bases and J by 1 base, and 18 bases separated the two germline ends. Per the germline V gene, CDR1 is MNHNS and CDR2 is SASEGT. The CDR3 DNA sequence: TGTGCCAGCAGGGACCGGGACGGAGCCACCCAAGAGACCCAGTACTTC. It codes for CASRDRDGATQETQYF.

This chain joins TRBV29-1 and TRBJ2-1; tentative D call: TRBD1 (5 bases). Germline V CDR1 and CDR2: SQVTM, ANQGSEA. The ends were cut back, 5 bases at V and 6 bases at J, with 14 bases in the middle. The CDR3 spans 13 residues. In nucleotides, the CDR3 is TGCAGCGTTTCCAGGGTCCTACGCAATGAGCAGTTCTTC. This encodes CSVSRVLRNEQFF.

This clonotype was counted many times. The rearrangement uses TRBV11-2 and TRBJ1-2; D is unclear. Per germline, CDR1 SGHAT and CDR2 FQNNGV. The CDR3 loop spans 14 amino acids. Trimming stripped 5 bases from V and 8 bases from J, with 18 bases between. Here the CDR3 reads CASSVNQAKWGYTF. In DNA form, the CDR3 reads TGTGCCAGCAGCGTCAATCAAGCGAAGTGGGGCTACACCTTC.

V gene TRBV6-1 combines with J gene TRBJ2-1; 7 bases are shared with TRBD2. The germline V gene has CDR1 MNHNS and CDR2 SASEGT. This CDR3 has 12 amino acids. With 7 bases clipped from V and 7 bases from J, the junction kept 4 bases outside the gene matches. The CDR3 bases are TGTGCCAGCACGGGAGGCGTGAATGAGCAGTTCTTC. This sequence encodes CASTGGVNEQFF.

CDR3 protein: CASSEGQEYNEQFF. CDR3 coding DNA: TGTGCCAGCAGTGAAGGGCAGGAATACAATGAGCAGTTCTTC. The genes are TRBV2 and TRBJ2-1, with D unclear. V lost 1 base to trimming and J lost 4 bases, with 8 bases between them. Germline V gives CDR1 SNHLY, CDR2 FYNNEI. The CDR3 extends over 14 amino acids. Full variable domain (missing parts from reference TRBV2 and TRBJ2-1): EPEVTQTPSHQVTQMGQEVILRCVPISNHLYFYWYRQILGQKVEFLVSFYNNEISEKSEIFDDQFSVERPDGSNFTLKIRSTKLEDSAMYFCASSEGQEYNEQFFGPGTRLTVL.

This clonotype was seen ten or more times. J is TRBJ2-6 and V is TRBV2; no clear D gene. This CDR3 spans 17 amino acids. Germline V gene data show CDR1 as SNHLY and CDR2 as FYNNEI. V was cut by 7 bases and J by 3 bases, with 19 bases left in between. The CDR3 protein is CASTNRASRGGANVLTF. Written as DNA, the CDR3 is TGTGCCAGCACTAATCGGGCGTCCCGTGGTGGGGCCAACGTCCTGACTTTC.

There are a few counts of this clonotype. V and J are TRBV3-1 and TRBJ1-2, with a tentative D call TRBD1 (6 bases). This CDR3 is built from 19 residues. Germline CDR1 LGHDT, CDR2 YNNKEL (reference sequence). V shed 5 bases and J shed 0 bases, with 25 bases lying between them. CDR3 sequence (DNA): TGTGCCAGCAGCAAACTTCAAATTATACCGGACAGCACTAACTATGGCTACACCTTC. It specifies CASSKLQIIPDSTNYGYTF.